This T cell receptor (beta chain) was observed in a study of blood T cells in healthy people across ages (dated by TCRdb to the mid-2010s). With respect to the entire study: In model experiments, roughly one uniquely barcoded TCR beta cDNA molecule per two T cells was captured by template switching. Using deep sequencing normalized with unique cDNA molecular identifiers, the study measured how TCR beta repertoire diversity changes with age. The donors were divided into four age groups: young (average about 16 years), middle-aged (about 40), aged (approximately 64) and long-lived (around 80). To avoid experimental bias, donors of different ages were randomly spread across the sequencing lanes. The study analyzed two additional independent replicas of 1 million unique cDNA reads from the same blood draw for two donors, one aged 18 to 29 and one aged 80 or older. The investigation overall reported the following: Compared with the aged group, the long-lived group had more naive CD4+ T cells, fewer expanded clones and increased TCR diversity, suggesting age selection. Estimates of total diversity based on one million sequenced T cells were considered lower bounds and underestimates. Conclusive comparison of naive and antigen-experienced compartments was prevented by the profiling of bulk unsorted PBMCs. Observed TCR beta diversity correlated strongly with the percentage of naive T cells measured by flow cytometry. Donor CMV infection status was unknown, potentially confounding age-related changes in expanded clonotypes. As age increased, observed TCR beta diversity per million T cells dropped in a roughly linear way, and a significant reduction was already evident by age 40.

Receptor amplification or capture employed 5' RACE. Sequencing was carried out with an Illumina HiSeq 2500. A second roughly 7 to 11 cycle PCR used a sample-barcoded 5' primer and a J-beta primer mix. A unique molecular identifier was introduced onto each TCR beta cDNA molecule by a template-switch 5' adaptor carrying 12 random nucleotides. At least 2.5 million CDR3-containing paired-end reads were obtained from each sample. First-strand cDNA synthesis was performed from all RNA using the Mint cDNA synthesis kit, with priming by a TRBC-specific oligonucleotide. Following uracil-DNA glycosylase treatment, all cDNA underwent a first 18-cycle PCR with the universal primers M1SS and BC2_uni_R. As for the authors' bioinformatics: Normalization of each sample was performed by random selection of 1 million high-quality reads, each carrying a distinct molecular identifier. Reads with shared molecular identifiers were discarded instead of being binned into consensus sequences. CDR3 identification, clonotype clustering and error correction used MiTCR with a Q25 quality threshold and the strictest error-elimination algorithm. A nonparametric unseen species model with Euler transformation was used to estimate lower-bound total TCR beta diversity. The public reads were reprocessed in TCRdb via fastp at Q25 and MiXCR, keeping in-frame beta chains. Every entry covers one CDR3 protein and lists the most common genes and DNA from its rows. The authors' filters were not applied to this entry. The sample has fewer than 2,000,000 distinct CDR3 sequences on record, about 35% of them singletons. Over 9% of the sample goes to the ten largest clones.

The donors were roughly 40 Caucasian individuals from Russia, aged roughly 6 to 100 years, who were systemically healthy. About 9.6 milliliters of peripheral blood were collected from each donor into EDTA-treated Vacutainer tubes. Ficoll-Paque density-gradient centrifugation was used to isolate PBMCs, with at least 6.5 million obtained per sample. Total RNA was extracted from PBMCs with Trizol reagent, with at least 6 micrograms obtained per sample. For every donor, flow cytometry on a PBMC aliquot measured the percentage of naive CD45RAhigh/CD27high T cells. Comment on this clonotype: Its antigen has not been determined. The record has no base qualities; no much larger clone is one base away.

Trimming removed 0 bases from V and 0 bases from J, leaving 18 bases between the germline ends. From the cysteine through the phenylalanine, the CDR3 covers 18 amino acids. Only the CDR3 part of the read is kept: 54 bases, read in frame from the first base. CDR1 and CDR2 are read off the germline V gene as SGHAT and FQNNGV. The sequence derives from a woman between 25 and 40 years old in good health. The rearrangement combines TRBV11-2 with TRBJ2-7; 5 matching bases give a weak D call of TRBD2. The specimen was blood. The DNA is TGTGCCAGCAGCTTAGATGTTAGGTCCAGCGGAAGCTCCTACGAGCAGTACTTC. The translation is CASSLDVRSSGSSYEQYF. Full variable domain (CDR3 extended with the reference TRBV11-2 and TRBJ2-7 proteins): EAGVAQSPRYKIIEKRQSVAFWCNPISGHATLYWYQQILGQGPKLLIQFQNNGVVDDSQLPKDRFSAERLKGVDSTLKIQPAKLEDSAVYLCASSLDVRSSGSSYEQYFGPGTRLTVT.